These 10 T cell receptor beta chains share one sample of origin, sequenced in a study of blood T cell repertoires in COVID-19. Assay: immunoSEQ multiplex PCR; the TCRdb copy retains only in-frame clones and omits some. The sample carries about 95,000 clones, 84% recorded once. Sequenced input: peripheral blood. The receptor source for this set is a human donor in a cohort sampled during active COVID-19.

The chain carries TRBV7-8 and TRBJ1-1; 9 positions agree with TRBD1. V shed 5 bases and J 6 bases; nucleotides not matched to a gene: 4. Germline V gene sequence: CDR1 SGHVS, CDR2 FQNEAQ. This CDR3 has 13 amino acids. This chain's CDR3 is CASSPQGAPEAFF. For the CDR3, the DNA is TGTGCCAGCAGCCCACAGGGGGCTCCTGAAGCTTTCTTT.

The rearrangement joins TRBV5-1 to TRBJ2-1; D not certain. The CDR3 is 16 amino acids. Trimming left V 0 bases short and J 7 bases short, with 17 bases between. The germline V gene has CDR1 SGHRS and CDR2 YFSETQ. CDR3 bases: TGCGCCAGCAGCTTGGTCTCCGGGTCGGGTTCGAATGAGCAGTTCTTC. Translating it yields CASSLVSGSGSNEQFF.

The J gene is TRBJ1-1, the V gene TRBV6-5; D is unresolved. The germline V and J ends were trimmed by 7 bases and 2 bases, with 14 bases remaining between them. The CDR3 extends over 14 amino acids. The germline CDR1 and CDR2 sequences are MNHEY and SVGAGI. CDR3 in amino acids: CASITSYGNTEAFF. The CDR3 bases are TGTGCCAGCATAACGTCTTACGGTAACACTGAAGCTTTCTTT.

The chain carries TRBV6-5 and TRBJ1-1; 8 bases align to TRBD1. After removal of 0 bases from V and 7 bases from J, the junction contained 1 base not matched to a gene. CDR1 and CDR2 from the germline V gene are MNHEY and SVGAGI. The length of the CDR3 is 13 residues. CDR3 coding DNA: TGTGCCAGCAGTTACTCACAGGGGGATGAAGCTTTCTTT. Translation: CASSYSQGDEAFF.

The chain employs TRBV5-6 and TRBJ2-7, with TRBD1 matching 8 bases. V was clipped by 3 bases and J by 6 bases; unmatched bases: 8. Germline assignment: CDR1 SGHDT and CDR2 YYEEEE. The CDR3 has 14 residues. The CDR3 DNA reads as TGTGCCAGCAGCTATGTGGACAGGGTGTCCGAGCAGTACTTC. Translating it yields CASSYVDRVSEQYF.

The chain employs TRBV12-5 and TRBJ2-1; 9 nucleotides align to TRBD1. The CDR3 length is 14 residues. V lost 4 bases to trimming and J lost 7 bases; unmatched junction nucleotides: 5. The germline V gene has CDR1 LGHNT and CDR2 FRNRAP. This CDR3 is CASGSGTGRNEQFF. The CDR3 DNA is TGTGCTAGTGGTTCCGGGACAGGGCGAAATGAGCAGTTCTTC.

The V gene is TRBV5-4, the J gene TRBJ2-1; maybe TRBD2 (6 bases). This CDR3 spans 13 amino acids. The V and J ends lost 4 bases and 8 bases respectively, with 13 bases between them. Germline values: CDR1 SGHNT, CDR2 YYREEE (reference sequence). The CDR3 loop is CASSTGRGDEQFF. The CDR3 DNA sequence: TGTGCCAGCAGCACCGGGAGAGGGGATGAGCAGTTCTTC.

CDR3 region: CASSVGTVSSEQFF. The CDR3 DNA reads as TGTGCCAGCAGTGTTGGGACAGTAAGTTCTGAGCAGTTCTTC. The chain carries TRBV7-9 and TRBJ2-1; 7 bases are a match to TRBD1. Germline-derived CDR1 and CDR2 are SEHNR and FQNEAQ (reference sequence). The CDR3 sequence is 14 residues long. Losses at the gene ends were 6 bases for V and 9 bases for J; bases not matched to a gene: 11.

This chain uses TRBV11-2 with TRBJ2-5; D is undetermined. Trimming took off 2 bases at V and 2 bases at J, with 15 bases between the two ends. CDR1 is SGHAT, CDR2 FQNNGV, per germline. The CDR3 totals 16 residues. Here the CDR3 DNA reads TGTGCCAGCAGCTTACACCAATCGACATATCAAGAGACCCAGTACTTC. It translates to CASSLHQSTYQETQYF. The complete variable domain, with remaining parts taken from reference TRBV11-2 and TRBJ2-5, reads EAGVAQSPRYKIIEKRQSVAFWCNPISGHATLYWYQQILGQGPKLLIQFQNNGVVDDSQLPKDRFSAERLKGVDSTLKIQPAKLEDSAVYLCASSLHQSTYQETQYFGPGTRLLVL.

To note about this clone: Different DNA sequences within this sample yield the same CDR3. This chain uses TRBV11-2 with TRBJ2-7; TRBD2 might be the D (5 bases). There are 15 residues in the CDR3. Germline assignment: CDR1 SGHAT and CDR2 FQNNGV. The V gene lost 0 bases and the J gene lost 4 bases, with 13 bases spanning the gap. CDR3 nucleotide sequence: TGTGCCAGCAGCTTAGAGGGGTCTAGCTTTTACGAGCAGTACTTC. It codes for CASSLEGSSFYEQYF. Supplemented by reference TRBV11-2 and TRBJ2-7, the full variable domain reads EAGVAQSPRYKIIEKRQSVAFWCNPISGHATLYWYQQILGQGPKLLIQFQNNGVVDDSQLPKDRFSAERLKGVDSTLKIQPAKLEDSAVYLCASSLEGSSFYEQYFGPGTRLTVT.